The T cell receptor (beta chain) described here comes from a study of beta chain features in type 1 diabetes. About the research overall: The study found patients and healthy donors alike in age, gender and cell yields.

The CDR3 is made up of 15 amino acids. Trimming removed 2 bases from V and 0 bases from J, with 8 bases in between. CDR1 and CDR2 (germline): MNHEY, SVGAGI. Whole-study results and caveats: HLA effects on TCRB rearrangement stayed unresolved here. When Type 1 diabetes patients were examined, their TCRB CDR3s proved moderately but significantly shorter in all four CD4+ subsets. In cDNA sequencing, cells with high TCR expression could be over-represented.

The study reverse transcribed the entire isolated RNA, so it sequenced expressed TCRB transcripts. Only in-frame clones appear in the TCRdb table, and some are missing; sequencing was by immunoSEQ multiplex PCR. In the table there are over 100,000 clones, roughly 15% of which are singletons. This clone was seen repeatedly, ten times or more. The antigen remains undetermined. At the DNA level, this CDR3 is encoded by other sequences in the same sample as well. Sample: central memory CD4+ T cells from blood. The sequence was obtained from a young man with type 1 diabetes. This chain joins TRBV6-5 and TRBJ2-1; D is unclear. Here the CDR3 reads CASSYGQTSYNEQFF. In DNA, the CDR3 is TGTGCCAGCAGTTACGGTCAAACCTCCTACAATGAGCAGTTCTTC.